A single sample gave rise to the 13 T cell receptor beta chains below, sequenced in a study of cytomegalovirus exposure and HLA in healthy donors (dated by TCRdb to about 2017). The library was generated by the immunoSEQ multiplex PCR assay. For the multiplex PCR, a mixture combining 60 forward primers for TCR Vbeta segments and 13 reverse primers for TCR Jbeta segments was used. Not all clones reach the TCRdb copy of this immuneACCESS table, which keeps in-frame sequences only. Checked studies attribute under half of the gap to unresolved V genes and leave the rest unexplained. A total of around 150,000 clones appear in this sample, just over 75% of them only once. Roughly 1% of the sample lies in the top ten. Sequenced input: PBMCs. Receptor source: a woman aged 40 to 50 in good health and CMV-seronegative.

This clone was detected only a few times. The rearrangement joins TRBV5-1 to TRBJ2-3, with a possible D match to TRBD2 (5 bases). From germline, CDR1 is SGHRS and CDR2 YFSETQ. Trimming took 3 bases from V and 1 from J, leaving 9 bases between them. The CDR3 contains 14 residues. Written as DNA, the CDR3 is TGCGCCAGCAGCTCACGGGGAGGCACAGATACGCAGTATTTT. Residues: CASSSRGGTDTQYF.

The genes are TRBV29-1 and TRBJ2-5; D perhaps matches TRBD1 (7 bases). Between the trimmed V and J ends, which lost 3 bases and 5 bases, there was a span of 13 bases. Germline loops: CDR1 SQVTM, CDR2 ANQGSEA. This CDR3 is built from 13 residues. The CDR3 DNA follows: TGCAGCGTTGACGAGGGGGCGGGGGAGACCCAGTACTTC. Its translation is CSVDEGAGETQYF.

V and J are TRBV19 and TRBJ2-1; D unclear. CDR3 size: 15 residues. The germline CDR1 and CDR2 sequences are LNHDA and SQIVND (reference sequence). V was trimmed by 8 bases and J by 4 bases, leaving 18 bases between them. The CDR3 reads CASSIQTLKYNEQFF. CDR3 nucleotides: TGTGCCAGTTCGATACAGACGTTAAAATACAATGAGCAGTTCTTC. Using reference TRBV19 and TRBJ2-1 for the parts outside the CDR3, the full variable domain is DGGITQSPKYLFRKEGQNVTLSCEQNLNHDAMYWYRQDPGQGLRLIYYSQIVNDFQKGDIAEGYSVSREKKESFPLTVTSAQKNPTAFYLCASSIQTLKYNEQFFGPGTRLTVL.

This clone was counted between two and nine times. V gene TRBV18 combines with J gene TRBJ2-1; D may be TRBD2 (6 bases). V was clipped by 6 bases and J by 3 bases, with 15 bases between them. Looked up from germline, CDR1 is KGHSH and CDR2 is LQKENI. CDR3 length: 15 amino acids. CDR3 DNA sequence: TGTGCCAGCTCCGGGGGTCTGGGCGTCTACAATGAGCAGTTCTTC. It is translated as CASSGGLGVYNEQFF. Drawing the rest from reference TRBV18 and TRBJ2-1, the complete variable domain is NAGVMQNPRHLVRRRGQEARLRCSPMKGHSHVYWYRQLPEEGLKFMVYLQKENIIDESGMPKERFSAEFPKEGPSILRIQQVVRGDSAAYFCASSGGLGVYNEQFFGPGTRLTVL.

The chain links TRBV30 to TRBJ2-5, with D perhaps matching TRBD2 (6 bases). Trimming left V 4 bases short and J 2 bases short, with 11 bases between. Germline V gives CDR1 GTSNPN, CDR2 SVGIG (reference sequence). The CDR3 has 13 residues. This CDR3 is CAWTKTRQETQYF. CDR3 nucleotide sequence: TGTGCCTGGACCAAGACTAGACAAGAGACCCAGTACTTC.

The chain uses TRBV7-9 and TRBJ1-4; D may be TRBD1 (5 bases). The ends were cut back, 8 bases at V and 8 bases at J, with 9 bases in the middle. The CDR3 spans 11 residues. CDR1 SEHNR and CDR2 FQNEAQ come from the germline V gene (reference sequence). CDR3 in amino acids: CASGRGEKLFF. Written as DNA, the CDR3 is TGTGCCAGCGGGCGGGGCGAAAAACTGTTTTTT.

The V gene is TRBV5-1, the J gene TRBJ1-2; D gene uncertain. Trimming removed 4 bases from V and 8 bases from J, with 12 bases in between. Germline V lookup: CDR1 SGHRS, CDR2 YFSETQ. The CDR3 is made up of 12 amino acids. DNA of the CDR3: TGCGCCAGCAGCGTAGACGGCGGGGGCTACACCTTC. Its protein product is CASSVDGGGYTF.

The chain recombines TRBV7-2 with TRBJ1-2, with D uncertain. This CDR3 region has 14 residues. Germline assignment: CDR1 SGHTA and CDR2 FQGNSA. Trimming cost V 7 bases and J 7 bases, with 19 bases left between them. The CDR3 DNA is TGTGCCAGCACGCCCTATCGGGGATCAGGTGGCTACACCTTC. It translates to CASTPYRGSGGYTF. Variable domain in full (rest from reference TRBV7-2 and TRBJ1-2): GAGVSQSPSNKVTEKGKDVELRCDPISGHTALYWYRQSLGQGLEFLIYFQGNSAPDKSGLPSDRFSAERTGGSVSTLTIQRTQQEDSAVYLCASTPYRGSGGYTFGSGTRLTVV.

In this sample, this clone turned up a few times. The rearrangement uses TRBV5-6 and TRBJ1-1, with D unclear. The V end was cut by 2 bases, the J end by 1 base, with 9 bases between. The CDR3 contains 14 residues. The germline gives CDR1 SGHDT, CDR2 YYEEEE. The CDR3 region has the DNA TGTGCCAGCAGCTTAAACATACGGAACACTGAAGCTTTCTTT. Amino acid sequence: CASSLNIRNTEAFF.

As for this clone: This specimen includes other DNA sequences encoding the same CDR3. The V call is TRBV27, the J call TRBJ2-5; TRBD2 aligns across 9 bases. The CDR3 has 14 residues. The germline V gene has CDR1 MNHEY and CDR2 SMNVEV (reference sequence). After removal of 8 bases from V and 2 bases from J, the junction contained 6 bases not matched to a gene. The CDR3 reads CASRRTSGQETQYF. The CDR3, as DNA: TGTGCCAGCCGGCGTACTAGCGGGCAAGAGACCCAGTACTTC.

To note about this clone: This CDR3 is missing its conserved last phenylalanine or tryptophan, likely due to a read error. No DNA is shown, since the ends of the CDR3 on it are uncertain; the CDR3 is the one TCRdb lists. The chain uses TRBV28 and TRBJ2-7; the D call in the table, TRBD2, was not verified against the DNA. Germline CDR1 and CDR2: MDHEN and SYDVKM. The CDR3 length is 11 residues, termini included. CDR3 sequence reads: CASWLGLLRHG.

There are a few counts of this clone. The V and J genes are TRBV5-1 and TRBJ2-1; 7 bases agree with TRBD2. The germline gives CDR1 SGHRS, CDR2 YFSETQ. CDR3 length equals 14 residues. J gave up 6 bases and V 7 bases, and 10 bases lay outside the gene matches. The CDR3 here is CASSIAGGPNEQFF. CDR3 bases: TGCGCCAGCTCTATAGCGGGTGGCCCCAATGAGCAGTTCTTC.

This chain joins TRBV11-2 and TRBJ1-4; D is uncertain. The ends were cut back, 5 bases at V and 4 bases at J, with 11 bases in the middle. The CDR3 consists of 14 residues. Per germline, CDR1 SGHAT and CDR2 FQNNGV. The DNA for the CDR3 is TGTGCCAGCAGCACACCGACGGGTAATGAAAAACTGTTTTTT. This gives the protein CASSTPTGNEKLFF.